A selection of T cell receptor beta chains follows, all from one sample in a study of T cell responses to AZD1222 COVID-19 vaccine. Profiling relied on immunoSEQ multiplex PCR, and the TCRdb table lists in-frame clones only, not all of them. The sample lists 150,000 or so clones, about 87% occurring once. The material sequenced was peripheral blood, taken on day 0 of AZD1222 vaccination. The receptors here all came from an adult in good health. Each CDR3 is given with its conserved first and last residue. The D gene is left open where the match is weak. Not every row has a clone size; where given, it reads once, few, many or a size class.

V,J,D,size,DNA,CDR3
TRBV11-2,TRBJ2-1,NA,NA,TGTGCCAGCACCGGCTTCCGGGATGAGCAGTTCTTC,CASTGFRDEQFF
TRBV6-2/TRBV6-3,TRBJ1-5,NA,NA,TGTGCCAGCAGCTCCCCGCAGCCAAATCAGCCCCAGCATTTT,CASSSPQPNQPQHF
TRBV19,TRBJ2-7,NA,NA,TGTGCCAGTAGTGTGGGGCCGGCCTACGAGCAGTACTTC,CASSVGPAYEQYF
TRBV6-5,TRBJ2-1,NA,NA,TGTGCCAGCAGTTACTCGATGGGTAAATACAATGAGCAGTTCTTC,CASSYSMGKYNEQFF
TRBV15,TRBJ1-1,NA,NA,TGTGCCACCAGCAGAGGGGGAGGTTCAAGAACTTTCTTT,CATSRGGGSRTFF
TRBV18,TRBJ2-5,TRBD2,NA,TGTGCCAGCTCACCAAAAACGGGGGGTCAAGAGACCCAGTACTTC,CASSPKTGGQETQYF
TRBV28,TRBJ1-5,NA,NA,TGTGCCAGCAGTTGGTTTCCAACTAGCAATCAGCCCCAGCATTTT,CASSWFPTSNQPQHF
TRBV2,TRBJ2-5,NA,NA,TGTGCCAGCACTGTGTATCGGAGCCAAGAGACCCAGTACTTC,CASTVYRSQETQYF
TRBV28,TRBJ1-5,NA,NA,TGTGCCAGCAGTTCCCCACCCTCGCCCCAGCATTTT,CASSSPPSPQHF
TRBV7-2,TRBJ2-7,NA,NA,TGTGCCAGCAGCTCTCCCCGGGGTGGGGCCTACGAGCAGTACTTC,CASSSPRGGAYEQYF
TRBV6-5,TRBJ1-1,NA,NA,TGTGCCAGCTTATCGTCGGCAAAGAACACTGAAGCTTTCTTT,CASLSSAKNTEAFF
TRBV6-5,TRBJ1-1,TRBD1,NA,TGTGCCAGCAGGGACAGGGCCCTGGAAGCTTTCTTT,CASRDRALEAFF
TRBV20-1,TRBJ2-7,NA,NA,TGCAGTGCTGGAAGTCTCGAGCAGTACTTC,CSAGSLEQYF
TRBV9,TRBJ1-5,TRBD1,NA,TGTGCCAGCAGCCAGGGACAGGGGGCTCTGCCCCAGCATTTT,CASSQGQGALPQHF
TRBV10-1,TRBJ1-1,NA,NA,TGCGCCAGCAGTGCCGGGACAACCCTAACCCATCCTGAAGCTTTCTTT,CASSAGTTLTHPEAFF
TRBV4-3,TRBJ1-6,TRBD1,NA,TGCGCCAGCAGCCTCTCAACAGGGGCCAATTCACCCCTCCACTTT,CASSLSTGANSPLHF
TRBV29-1,TRBJ2-7,NA,few,TGCAGCGTTGGGGAATCCTACGAGCAGTACTTC,CSVGESYEQYF
TRBV28,TRBJ2-1,NA,once,TGTGCCAGCAGTTTATATGGGTATGAGCAGTTCTTC,CASSLYGYEQFF
TRBV19,TRBJ2-3,NA,NA,TGTGCCAGTAGTTCATCGACCATGGGTGGGGATACGCAGTATTTT,CASSSSTMGGDTQYF
TRBV5-1,TRBJ2-2,NA,NA,TGCGCCAGCAGCTTGGGAAGGGGCGGACGGACCGGGGAGCTGTTTTTT,CASSLGRGGRTGELFF
TRBV7-2,TRBJ2-7,NA,NA,TGTGCCAGCAGCCCCGGGACACTCTACGAGCAGTACTTC,CASSPGTLYEQYF
TRBV6-2/TRBV6-3,TRBJ1-1,NA,NA,TGTGCCAGCAGTTGGAGGGAACCCACCTCTGAAGCTTTCTTT,CASSWREPTSEAFF
TRBV6-5,TRBJ2-1,TRBD2,once,TGTGCCAGCAGCGATACGGGGGGCTCCTACAATGAGCAGTTCTTC,CASSDTGGSYNEQFF
TRBV19,TRBJ2-3,NA,once,TGTGCCAGTAGTCTGCACCGGGACGCTACGCAGTATTTT,CASSLHRDATQYF
TRBV6-5,TRBJ1-3,NA,NA,TGTGCCAGCAGTTTAAGCTCTGGAAACACCATATATTTT,CASSLSSGNTIYF
TRBV28,TRBJ2-7,NA,once,TGTGCCAGCACTCTCGGGATGATCAATTCCTACGAGCAGTACTTC,CASTLGMINSYEQYF
TRBV18,TRBJ2-3,NA,NA,TGTGCCAGCTCACCTCGGTCCGGCCGGGGCACAGATACGCAGTATTTT,CASSPRSGRGTDTQYF
TRBV3-1/TRBV3-2,TRBJ1-2,TRBD1,NA,TGTGCCAGCAGCTGTCAACTACAGGGGCTCGGGTTAGGCTACACCTTC,CASSCQLQGLGLGYTF
TRBV5-5,TRBJ1-5,NA,NA,TGTGCCAGCAGCCGGGACGGGCAAGATCAGCCCCAGCATTTT,CASSRDGQDQPQHF
TRBV7-3,TRBJ1-1,NA,NA,TGTGCCAGCGGCTCCCAAGTCGCGGTGAACACTGAAGCTTTCTTT,CASGSQVAVNTEAFF
TRBV21-1,TRBJ1-4,NA,few,TGTGCCAGCAGCAAAGGTTTTTGGGGATCGGCTAATGAAAAACTGTTTTTT,CASSKGFWGSANEKLFF
TRBV2,TRBJ2-7,TRBD1,NA,TGTGCCAGCATCCGGGACAGTTACGAGCAGTACTTC,CASIRDSYEQYF
TRBV27,TRBJ1-2,NA,NA,TGTGCCAGCAGTAGCCGGGACGGAAGCTATGGCTACACCTTC,CASSSRDGSYGYTF
TRBV24-1,TRBJ2-3,TRBD1,NA,TGTGCCACCAGTGATTTCGGACAGGGCACAGATACGCAGTATTTT,CATSDFGQGTDTQYF
TRBV4-2,TRBJ2-5,NA,NA,TGTGCCAGCAGCCAGGGGTTCGGGGAGACCCAGTACTTC,CASSQGFGETQYF
TRBV29-1,TRBJ2-1,NA,NA,TGCAGCGTTGACAGTTACAATGAGCAGTTCTTC,CSVDSYNEQFF
TRBV19,TRBJ1-2,TRBD1,NA,TGTGCCAGTAGTCCCTCCGGGACAGGGGGCTTAGGTGGCTACACCTTC,CASSPSGTGGLGGYTF
TRBV12-3/TRBV12-4,TRBJ1-2,TRBD1,NA,TGTGCCAGCAGCAAGGACAGGACCTCCTACACCTTC,CASSKDRTSYTF
TRBV4-1,TRBJ2-7,NA,once,TGCGCCAGCAGCCAAGACGCGAGGGCGGGATCCTACGAGCAGTACTTC,CASSQDARAGSYEQYF
TRBV28,TRBJ2-3,NA,NA,TGTGCCAGCAGTTTATCGGGCCGCACAGATACGCAGTATTTT,CASSLSGRTDTQYF
TRBV11-3,TRBJ2-7,NA,NA,TGTGCCAGCAGCTTAGAGAGGTCCTACGAGCAGTACTTC,CASSLERSYEQYF
TRBV9,TRBJ2-3,NA,NA,TGTGCCAGCAGCGTAGGAAGAGGGGCTAGCACAGATACGCAGTATTTT,CASSVGRGASTDTQYF
TRBV2,TRBJ2-1,TRBD2,few,TGTGCCAGCAGTTATCTAGCGGGGGGTCCCTACAATGAGCAGTTCTTC,CASSYLAGGPYNEQFF
TRBV7-9,TRBJ1-2,NA,NA,TGTGCCAGCAGCCCTCATGGGGACTCTTTCTATGGCTACACCTTC,CASSPHGDSFYGYTF
TRBV11-2,TRBJ1-1,NA,NA,TGTGCCAGCAGCTTAGATTATGCGGCCAGCAACACTGAAGCTTTCTTT,CASSLDYAASNTEAFF
TRBV3-1/TRBV3-2,TRBJ1-4,NA,NA,TGTGCCAGCAGCCAGGCAGGGAGAGGGTTCAATGAAAAACTGTTTTTT,CASSQAGRGFNEKLFF
TRBV7-6,TRBJ1-6,NA,few,TGTGCCAGCAGCTTAGCAGGGGTTTACGATTCACCCCTCCACTTT,CASSLAGVYDSPLHF
TRBV4-1,TRBJ1-1,NA,NA,TGCGCCAGCAGCCGTAGCTTTGCAACCGAGAACACTGAAGCTTTCTTT,CASSRSFATENTEAFF
TRBV6-1,TRBJ1-5,TRBD1,NA,TGTGCCAGCAGTGATTTCGGGACAGGGTCCCATCAGCCCCAGCATTTT,CASSDFGTGSHQPQHF
TRBV11-2,TRBJ1-1,TRBD1,NA,TGTGCCAGCAGCCTTACAGGGGGCACTGAAGCTTTCTTT,CASSLTGGTEAFF
TRBV10-3,TRBJ2-7,NA,NA,TGTGCCATCAGTGAGTCTGATAGGGGGAGAGACTACGAGCAGTACTTC,CAISESDRGRDYEQYF
TRBV7-9,TRBJ2-1,NA,NA,TGTGCCAGCAGCGCACAGGGACGCAACTACAATGAGCAGTTCTTC,CASSAQGRNYNEQFF
TRBV27,TRBJ2-5,TRBD1,NA,TGTGCCAGCAGTTTTGCAGGGGGCTTAGAGACCCAGTACTTC,CASSFAGGLETQYF
TRBV2,TRBJ2-7,TRBD1,NA,TGTGCCAGCAGTCGAAGTGGGGGACAGGGGGCTTCCGAGCAGTACTTC,CASSRSGGQGASEQYF